Presented here are 30 T cell receptor gamma chains from one specimen sequenced in a study of Vδ1+ human thymocytes. The template was reverse-transcribed extracted RNA. CDR3 amplicons came from multiplex PCR with pooled V-gene forward and constant-region reverse primers. TCRdb re-called the multiplex PCR reads with CATT. Found here are 20,000 to 25,000 gamma-chain clones, around 15% of them singletons; the top ten hold 1.9%. Study-wide results and limits: Thymic TRG and TRD repertoires appeared highly polyclonal.

These receptors have no identified antigens. The sample taken for sequencing was Vdelta1+ gamma-delta thymocytes from the thymus. Sample subset: FACS-sorted CD3+ TCRalphabeta- TCRVdelta1+ TCRVdelta2- thymocytes. These receptors all stem from a child less than two years old who had congenital heart surgery.

The genes are TRGV4 and TRGJP2. Unmatched junction bases numbered 12, after V lost 4 bases and J lost 7 bases. This CDR3 is 15 amino acids long. Germline CDR1 is EGSTGY and CDR2 is YDSYTSSV. The CDR3 nucleotides are TGTGCCACCTGGGACTGGGAAGTGACTGATTGGATCAAGACGTTT. Translated, it gives CATWDWEVTDWIKTF.

This clone was observed a handful of times. The chain employs TRGV8 and TRGJP2. The V gene's germline CDR1 is VENAVY and CDR2 YDSYNSRV. The CDR3 is 14 amino acids. Unmatched junction bases numbered 2, after V lost 3 bases and J lost 1 base. CDR3 region: CATWDVSSDWIKTF. DNA of the CDR3: TGTGCCACCTGGGATGTTAGTAGTGATTGGATCAAGACGTTT.

The chain uses TRGV2 and TRGJ1 or TRGJ2. Trimming removed 0 bases from V and 7 bases from J; junction bases left unmatched: 6. This CDR3 is 13 amino acids long. The germline V gene has CDR1 EGSNGY and CDR2 YDSYNSKV. The CDR3 DNA reads as TGTGCCACCTGGGACGGGGCGATATATAAGAAACTCTTT. It specifies CATWDGAIYKKLF.

This clone has only a few counts. Compared with germline, one end of the junction differs, possibly owing to a read error. The rearrangement links TRGV4 to TRGJ1 or TRGJ2. This CDR3 has 12 residues. The germline gives CDR1 EGSTGY, CDR2 YDSYTSSV. The CDR3, as DNA: TGTGCCACCTGGAATGGGGCCTCCAAGAAACTCTTT. As protein: CATWNGASKKLF.

This clone was observed a few times. Other DNA sequences within the sample encode an identical CDR3. V is TRGV8 and J is TRGJ1 or TRGJ2. Germline CDR1 and CDR2: VENAVY and YDSYNSRV. The CDR3 sequence is 13 residues long. V shed 4 bases, J shed 2 bases, and the junction held 5 bases outside the gene matches. The CDR3 DNA reads as TGTGCCACCTGGGAGGGATATTATTATAAGAAACTCTTT. Protein sequence: CATWEGYYYKKLF.

Turning to this clone: An end of the junction differs from the germline gene, which may be a read error. This chain uses TRGV5 with TRGJP1. The length of the CDR3 is 15 residues. Per germline, CDR1 VINAFY and CDR2 YDVSNSKD. DNA for the CDR3: TGCGCCACCTGGGACAGTTATACCACTGGTTGGTTCAAGATATTT. Protein sequence: CATWDSYTTGWFKIF.

This clone ranks as medium-sized. The V gene is TRGV8, the J gene TRGJP2. The germline CDR1 and CDR2 sequences are VENAVY and YDSYNSRV. The CDR3 loop spans 13 amino acids. V dropped 4 bases and J dropped 2; count of bases not matched to a gene: 1. The CDR3 coding sequence is TGTGCCACCTGGGAGAGTAGTGATTGGATCAAGACGTTT. This sequence encodes CATWESSDWIKTF.

The chain combines TRGV4 with TRGJ1 or TRGJ2. The germline V gene has CDR1 EGSTGY and CDR2 YDSYTSSV. Trimming at V came to 9 bases and at J to 12 bases, leaving 11 bases not matched to a gene. The CDR3 sequence is 10 residues long. DNA of the CDR3: TGTGCCACCCTCCGGGGTAGGAAACTCTTT. Its protein is CATLRGRKLF.

This clone turned up a few times. The V and J genes are TRGV5 and TRGJ1 or TRGJ2. CDR1 is VINAFY and CDR2 is YDVSNSKD in the germline V gene. The CDR3 sequence is 15 residues long. V dropped 0 bases and J dropped 3; count of bases not matched to a gene: 8. For the CDR3, the DNA is TGTGCCACCTGGGACAGGCATGGGGGTTATTATAAGAAACTCTTT. Residues: CATWDRHGGYYKKLF.

The genes are TRGV5 and TRGJP2. The germline V gene encodes CDR1 VINAFY and CDR2 YDVSNSKD. The CDR3 runs to 16 residues. Germline trimming cut 0 bases from V and 0 bases from J; bases unmatched to any gene: 4. Written as DNA, the CDR3 is TGTGCCACCTGGGACAGGCCGTATAGTAGTGATTGGATCAAGACGTTT. It translates to CATWDRPYSSDWIKTF.

The chain has TRGV8 and TRGJ1 or TRGJ2. The CDR3 runs to 10 residues. Germline trimming cut 9 bases from V and 7 bases from J; bases unmatched to any gene: 6. In germline, CDR1 is VENAVY, CDR2 YDSYNSRV. CDR3 sequence reads: CATLWYKKLF. The CDR3 DNA follows: TGTGCCACCCTATGGTATAAGAAACTCTTT.

In this sample, this clone turned up a few times. V is TRGV4 and J is TRGJP2. The CDR3 runs 14 residues. The J segment lost 2 bases and the V segment lost 6 bases, leaving 6 bases of the junction unmatched. Per germline, CDR1 EGSTGY and CDR2 YDSYTSSV. The CDR3 DNA reads as TGTGCCACCTGGAAAAGCAGTAGTGATTGGATCAAGACGTTT. It yields the protein CATWKSSSDWIKTF.

Points on this clone: One junction end disagrees with the germline gene, perhaps due to a read error. Other DNA variants within this sample encode the same CDR3. The chain couples TRGV4 to TRGJ1 or TRGJ2. The CDR3 totals 13 residues. CDR1 is EGSTGY, CDR2 YDSYTSSV, per germline. CDR3 bases: TGTGCCACCTGGAATGGGCCCGGATATAAGAAACTCTTT. Protein: CATWNGPGYKKLF.

The chain has TRGV9 and TRGJP1. V lost 5 bases, J lost 1 base, and 4 bases stayed unmatched. Germline V gene lookup returns CDR1 GITISATS and CDR2 ISYDGTV (reference sequence). The length of the CDR3 is 14 residues. The CDR3 spells CALWGVTTGWFKIF. The CDR3 DNA follows: TGTGCCTTGTGGGGAGTTACCACTGGTTGGTTCAAGATATTT.

This clone was counted between two and nine times. The sample holds other DNA sequences that translate to the same CDR3. The rearrangement uses TRGV4 and TRGJ1 or TRGJ2. The CDR3 has 12 residues. The V gene's germline CDR1 is EGSTGY and CDR2 YDSYTSSV. The V segment lost 6 bases and the J segment 3 bases; nucleotides outside the gene matches: 5. The CDR3 DNA sequence: TGTGCCACCTGGAATCCTTATTATAAGAAACTCTTT. Its translation is CATWNPYYKKLF.

This clone was counted only a few times. The chain employs TRGV8 and TRGJ1 or TRGJ2. Trimming removed 5 bases from V and 0 bases from J; junction bases left unmatched: 7. In germline, CDR1 is VENAVY, CDR2 YDSYNSRV. The CDR3 covers 14 residues. CDR3 coding DNA: TGTGCCACCTGGGGTCCCCCGAATTATTATAAGAAACTCTTT. As protein: CATWGPPNYYKKLF.

This clone was detected only a few times. The chain is built from TRGV3 and TRGJ1 or TRGJ2. This CDR3 is built from 12 residues. In germline, CDR1 is VTNTFY, CDR2 YDVSTARD (reference sequence). The trim removed 0 bases at V and 10 bases at J, leaving 6 bases unmatched. As DNA, the CDR3 is TGTGCCACCTGGGACAGGCTAACGAAGAAACTCTTT. Protein product: CATWDRLTKKLF.

In its sample, this clone is medium-sized. The same CDR3 also results from other DNA sequences found in this sample. The V call is TRGV9, the J call TRGJ1 or TRGJ2. V lost 1 base and J lost 3; bases outside the gene matches: 3. This CDR3 comprises 13 residues. The germline V gene encodes CDR1 GITISATS and CDR2 ISYDGTV (reference sequence). This chain's CDR3 is CALWEVRYYKKLF. CDR3 coding DNA: TGTGCCTTGTGGGAGGTTCGTTATTATAAGAAACTCTTT.

Comment on this clone: This sample includes further DNA sequences coding for the same CDR3. This chain joins TRGV4 and TRGJ1 or TRGJ2. CDR3 length: 13 amino acids. Losses at the gene ends were 0 bases for V and 7 bases for J; bases not matched to a gene: 6. In germline, CDR1 is EGSTGY, CDR2 YDSYTSSV. In DNA, the CDR3 is TGTGCCACCTGGGATGGGCGAGACTATAAGAAACTCTTT. Translating it yields CATWDGRDYKKLF.

The chain combines TRGV5 with TRGJ1 or TRGJ2. Germline trimming cut 5 bases from V and 16 bases from J; bases unmatched to any gene: 14. CDR3 length: 11 residues. CDR1 is VINAFY, CDR2 YDVSNSKD, per germline. DNA of the CDR3: TGTGCCACCTGGGCCCCTCCCTATTTGCTCTTT. This sequence encodes CATWAPPYLLF.

The rearrangement joins TRGV9 to TRGJ1 or TRGJ2. The V and J ends lost 3 bases and 2 bases, in that order; junction bases with no gene match: 7. Germline CDR1 reads GITISATS; CDR2 reads ISYDGTV (reference sequence). The CDR3 spans 14 residues. CDR3: CALWEFPYYYKKLF. CDR3 bases: TGTGCCTTGTGGGAGTTTCCCTATTATTATAAGAAACTCTTT.

V is TRGV5 and J is TRGJ1 or TRGJ2. In germline, CDR1 is VINAFY, CDR2 YDVSNSKD. The CDR3 runs to 15 residues. Unmatched junction bases numbered 6, after V lost 1 base and J lost 0 bases. CDR3 bases: TGTGCCACCTGGGACAGAAACTCGAATTATTATAAGAAACTCTTT. This codes for CATWDRNSNYYKKLF.

This clone was detected only a few times. The chain employs TRGV9 and TRGJP1. V trimming: 0 bases; J trimming: 9 bases; junction bases outside the gene matches: 16. From germline, CDR1 is GITISATS and CDR2 ISYDGTV (reference sequence). This CDR3 comprises 17 residues. CDR3 coding DNA: TGTGCCTTGTGGGAGGTGCAAGCCGGCTACCCCCGTTGGTTCAAGATATTT. As protein: CALWEVQAGYPRWFKIF.

Concerning this clone: In the same sample, other DNA sequences code for this CDR3. The chain has TRGV2 and TRGJ1 or TRGJ2. This CDR3 comprises 12 residues. CDR1 EGSNGY and CDR2 YDSYNSKV come from the germline V gene. The J segment lost 8 bases and the V segment lost 0 bases, leaving 4 bases of the junction unmatched. CDR3 DNA sequence: TGTGCCACCTGGGACGGGCTTCATAAGAAACTCTTT. Translated: CATWDGLHKKLF.

By share of the sample, this clone is medium-sized (0.01 to 0.1%). Other DNA sequences in the sample encode the same CDR3. The chain carries TRGV9 and TRGJ1 or TRGJ2. V shed 0 bases and J 5 bases; nucleotides not matched to a gene: 4. This CDR3 has 13 residues. Germline V gene data show CDR1 as GITISATS and CDR2 as ISYDGTV (reference sequence). The CDR3 coding sequence is TGTGCCTTGTGGGAGGTGCTTGATTATAAGAAACTCTTT. Protein: CALWEVLDYKKLF.

The chain uses TRGV4 and TRGJ1 or TRGJ2. Germline CDR1 reads EGSTGY; CDR2 reads YDSYTSSV. The CDR3 has 13 amino acids. V was clipped by 6 bases and J by 10 bases; unmatched bases: 15. DNA for the CDR3: TGTGCCACCTGGTTAACTCTGGGGAAAAAGAAACTCTTT. This sequence encodes CATWLTLGKKKLF.

V is TRGV5 and J is TRGJ1 or TRGJ2. CDR1 and CDR2 from the germline V gene are VINAFY and YDVSNSKD. The CDR3 has 13 amino acids. J lost 12 bases, V lost 3 bases, and 14 bases had no gene match. The CDR3 loop reads CATWDGPIWGKLF. As DNA, the CDR3 is TGTGCCACCTGGGACGGACCCATATGGGGGAAACTCTTT.

This clone was seen a few times. The V and J genes are TRGV8 and TRGJP1. Germline lookup yields CDR1 VENAVY and CDR2 YDSYNSRV. The CDR3 has 17 amino acids. The V gene end was trimmed by 4 bases and the J gene end by 0 bases; junction bases not matched to a gene: 11. In nucleotides, the CDR3 is TGTGCCACCTGGGACCGCAGGGACTATACCACTGGTTGGTTCAAGATATTT. Its translation is CATWDRRDYTTGWFKIF.

V usage is TRGV4 and J usage is TRGJ1 or TRGJ2. Germline CDR1 EGSTGY, CDR2 YDSYTSSV. This CDR3 contains 12 residues. V was clipped by 6 bases and J by 12 bases; unmatched bases: 14. The CDR3 spells CATWTGVGGKLF. The CDR3 DNA reads TGTGCCACCTGGACGGGGGTCGGAGGGAAACTCTTT.

This clone has just a few counts. V is TRGV2 and J is TRGJ1 or TRGJ2. With V trimmed by 0 bases and J by 9 bases, 17 bases remained unmatched. Germline V CDR1 and CDR2: EGSNGY, YDSYNSKV. This CDR3 region has 16 residues. CDR3 amino acids: CATWDGLFPTVPKKLF. CDR3 sequence (DNA): TGTGCCACCTGGGACGGGTTGTTCCCAACTGTCCCTAAGAAACTCTTT.